This is a list of T cell receptor beta chains from one sample in a study of blood T cell repertoires in COVID-19. TCRdb's table, derived via immunoSEQ multiplex PCR, lists solely in-frame clones and lacks some. The data hold 450,000 or so clones, with approximately 90% observed a single time. The sequenced sample was peripheral blood. These receptors were obtained from a man between 18 and 35 years old with COVID-19, enrolled during active disease. Both conserved end residues are part of each CDR3. Each record gives: J gene, V gene, D gene, CDR3 DNA, CDR3 protein. D genes are given only for firm matches.

J gene: TRBJ2-3; V gene: TRBV29-1; D gene: TRBD2; CDR3 DNA: TGCAGCGTTGTACTAGCGGGACTCACAGATACGCAGTATTTT; CDR3 protein: CSVVLAGLTDTQYF
J gene: TRBJ2-3; V gene: TRBV10-3; D gene: NA; CDR3 DNA: TGTGCCATCAGGGGCGCGGATACGCAGTATTTT; CDR3 protein: CAIRGADTQYF
J gene: TRBJ1-6; V gene: TRBV7-8; D gene: TRBD1; CDR3 DNA: TGTGCCAGCAGCTTAGGGGACAGGGGGAATTCACCCCTCCACTTT; CDR3 protein: CASSLGDRGNSPLHF
J gene: TRBJ2-2; V gene: TRBV6-5; D gene: TRBD1; CDR3 DNA: TGTGCCAGCAGTACCTACAGGGGGGCGGCCGGGGAGCTGTTTTTT; CDR3 protein: CASSTYRGAAGELFF
J gene: TRBJ1-2; V gene: TRBV15; D gene: TRBD1; CDR3 DNA: TGTGCCACCAGCAGTGGGACAGGGAGCTATGGCTACACCTTC; CDR3 protein: CATSSGTGSYGYTF
J gene: TRBJ1-2; V gene: TRBV11-3; D gene: NA; CDR3 DNA: TGTGCCAGCAGCCACCTCGGGGTTTCAAACTATGGCTACACCTTC; CDR3 protein: CASSHLGVSNYGYTF
J gene: TRBJ2-5; V gene: TRBV7-9; D gene: NA; CDR3 DNA: TGTGCCAGCAGGCCGAGTAGAGAGGTGGTTCGGGAGACCCAGTACTTC; CDR3 protein: CASRPSREVVRETQYF
J gene: TRBJ1-1; V gene: TRBV7-9; D gene: NA; CDR3 DNA: TGTGCCAGCCCGGGACTCCGGACGATGAACACTGAAGCTTTCTTT; CDR3 protein: CASPGLRTMNTEAFF
J gene: TRBJ1-5; V gene: TRBV23-1; D gene: TRBD1; CDR3 DNA: TGCGCCAGCAGTCAATCACCGGGACAGGAAAAAAAAGGCGGCAATCAGCCCCAGCATTTT; CDR3 protein: CASSQSPGQEKKGGNQPQHF
J gene: TRBJ2-3; V gene: TRBV5-1; D gene: NA; CDR3 DNA: TGCGCCAGCAGCACAGGGTCAGATACGCAGTATTTT; CDR3 protein: CASSTGSDTQYF
J gene: TRBJ2-7; V gene: TRBV6-5; D gene: NA; CDR3 DNA: TGTGCCAGCAGGGATAGGGGGACGCCCTACGAGCAGTACTTC; CDR3 protein: CASRDRGTPYEQYF
J gene: TRBJ2-5; V gene: TRBV18; D gene: NA; CDR3 DNA: TGTGCCAGCTCACGCCCAGGGGAGACCCAGTACTTC; CDR3 protein: CASSRPGETQYF
J gene: TRBJ2-7; V gene: TRBV3-1/TRBV3-2; D gene: NA; CDR3 DNA: TGTGCCAGCAGCCAAGTCGGGGGCTACGAGCAGTACTTC; CDR3 protein: CASSQVGGYEQYF
J gene: TRBJ1-4; V gene: TRBV4-1; D gene: NA; CDR3 DNA: TGCGCCAGCAGCCAAGGGGCGGTTGGCAGGGGTTACGGGACTAATGAAAAACTGTTTTTT; CDR3 protein: CASSQGAVGRGYGTNEKLFF
J gene: TRBJ1-5; V gene: TRBV24-1; D gene: TRBD1; CDR3 DNA: TGTGCCACCAGTGAGCCCGGGACAGGGCACAATCAGCCCCAGCATTTT; CDR3 protein: CATSEPGTGHNQPQHF